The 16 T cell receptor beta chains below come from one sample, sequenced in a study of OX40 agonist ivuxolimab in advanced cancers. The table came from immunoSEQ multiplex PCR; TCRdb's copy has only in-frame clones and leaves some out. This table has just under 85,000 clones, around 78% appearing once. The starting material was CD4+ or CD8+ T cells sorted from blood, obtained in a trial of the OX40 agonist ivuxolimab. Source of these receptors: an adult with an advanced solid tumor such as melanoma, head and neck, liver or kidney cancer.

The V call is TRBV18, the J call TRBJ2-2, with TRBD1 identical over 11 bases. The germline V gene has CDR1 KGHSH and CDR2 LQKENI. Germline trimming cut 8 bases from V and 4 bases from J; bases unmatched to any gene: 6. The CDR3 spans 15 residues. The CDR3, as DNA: TGTGCCAGCACCGGAGGGACAGGGGGCACCGGGGAGCTGTTTTTT. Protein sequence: CASTGGTGGTGELFF.

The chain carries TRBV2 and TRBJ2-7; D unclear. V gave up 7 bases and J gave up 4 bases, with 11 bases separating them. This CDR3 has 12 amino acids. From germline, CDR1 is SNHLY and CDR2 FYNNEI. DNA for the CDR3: TGTGCCAGCACTGGGGTAGGGTACGAGCAGTACTTC. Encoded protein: CASTGVGYEQYF. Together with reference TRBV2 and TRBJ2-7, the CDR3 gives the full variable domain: EPEVTQTPSHQVTQMGQEVILRCVPISNHLYFYWYRQILGQKVEFLVSFYNNEISEKSEIFDDQFSVERPDGSNFTLKIRSTKLEDSAMYFCASTGVGYEQYFGPGTRLTVT.

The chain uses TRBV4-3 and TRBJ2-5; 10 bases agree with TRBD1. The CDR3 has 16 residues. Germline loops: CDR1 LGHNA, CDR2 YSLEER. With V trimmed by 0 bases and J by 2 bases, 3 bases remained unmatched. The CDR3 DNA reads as TGCGCCAGCAGCCAAGATGGACAGGGGGGGCAAGAGACCCAGTACTTC. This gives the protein CASSQDGQGGQETQYF.

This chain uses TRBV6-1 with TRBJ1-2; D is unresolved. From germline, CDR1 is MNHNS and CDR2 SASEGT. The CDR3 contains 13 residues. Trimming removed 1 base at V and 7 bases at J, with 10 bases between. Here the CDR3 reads CASSEVMVGGYTF. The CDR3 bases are TGTGCCAGCAGTGAAGTAATGGTGGGTGGCTACACCTTC.

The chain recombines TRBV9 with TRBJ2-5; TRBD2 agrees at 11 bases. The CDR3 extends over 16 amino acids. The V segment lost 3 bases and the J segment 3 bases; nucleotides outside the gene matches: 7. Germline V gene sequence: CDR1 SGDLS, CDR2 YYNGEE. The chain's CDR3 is CASSAPGTSGKETQYF. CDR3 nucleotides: TGTGCCAGCAGCGCACCCGGGACTAGCGGCAAAGAGACCCAGTACTTC.

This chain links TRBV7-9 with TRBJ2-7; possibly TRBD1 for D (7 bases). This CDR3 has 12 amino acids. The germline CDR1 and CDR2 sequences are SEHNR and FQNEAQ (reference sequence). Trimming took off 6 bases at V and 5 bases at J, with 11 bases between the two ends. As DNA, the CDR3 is TGTGCCAGCAGGACAGGGAGGAACGAGCAGTACTTC. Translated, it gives CASRTGRNEQYF.

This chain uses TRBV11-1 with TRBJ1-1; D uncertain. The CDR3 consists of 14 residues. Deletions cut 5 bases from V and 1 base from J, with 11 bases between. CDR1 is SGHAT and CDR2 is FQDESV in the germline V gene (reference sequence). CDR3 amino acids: CASSHQTRNTEAFF. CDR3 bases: TGTGCCAGCAGCCACCAGACGAGGAACACTGAAGCTTTCTTT.

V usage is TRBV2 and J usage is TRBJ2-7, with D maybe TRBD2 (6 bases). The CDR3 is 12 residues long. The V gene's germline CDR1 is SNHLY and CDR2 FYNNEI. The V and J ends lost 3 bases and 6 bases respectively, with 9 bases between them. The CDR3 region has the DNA TGTGCCAGCAGTGAGCGGGGCTTCGAGCAGTACTTC. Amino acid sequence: CASSERGFEQYF.

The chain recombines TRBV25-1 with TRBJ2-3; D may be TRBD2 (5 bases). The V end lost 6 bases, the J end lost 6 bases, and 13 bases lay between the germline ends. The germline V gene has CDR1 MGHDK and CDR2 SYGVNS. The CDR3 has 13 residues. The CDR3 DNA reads TGTGCCAGCAGGACCGGGGTTGTGGATACGCAGTATTTT. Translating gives CASRTGVVDTQYF.

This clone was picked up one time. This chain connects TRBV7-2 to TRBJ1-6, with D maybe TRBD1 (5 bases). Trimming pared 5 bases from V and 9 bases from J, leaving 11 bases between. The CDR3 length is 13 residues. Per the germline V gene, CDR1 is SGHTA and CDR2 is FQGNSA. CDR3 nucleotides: TGTGCCAGCAGCCTCGGGGGTTCTTCACCCCTCCACTTT. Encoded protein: CASSLGGSSPLHF.

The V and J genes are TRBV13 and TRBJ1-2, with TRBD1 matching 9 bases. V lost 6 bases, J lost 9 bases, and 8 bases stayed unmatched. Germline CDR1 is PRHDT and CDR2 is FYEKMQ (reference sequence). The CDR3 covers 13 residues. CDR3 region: CASRGQGGFRYTF. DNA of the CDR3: TGTGCCAGCAGGGGACAGGGAGGATTTCGCTACACCTTC.

The CDR3 region has the DNA TGTGCCAGCAGTTTAATGGGGTCTGATTCTGAAGCTTTCTTT. Amino acid sequence: CASSLMGSDSEAFF. V and J are TRBV27 and TRBJ1-1; no clear D gene. Germline CDR1 MNHEY, CDR2 SMNVEV (reference sequence). V was cut by 2 bases and J by 6 bases, with 13 bases left in between. This CDR3 has 14 residues.

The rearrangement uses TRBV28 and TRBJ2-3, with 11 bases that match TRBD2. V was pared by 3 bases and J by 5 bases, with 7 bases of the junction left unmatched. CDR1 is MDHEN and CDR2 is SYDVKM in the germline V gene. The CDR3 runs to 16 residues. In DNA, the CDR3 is TGTGCCAGCAGTTTGAGTAGCGGGGGGGCGAAAGATACGCAGTATTTT. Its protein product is CASSLSSGGAKDTQYF. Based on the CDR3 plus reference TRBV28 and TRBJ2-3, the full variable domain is DVKVTQSSRYLVKRTGEKVFLECVQDMDHENMFWYRQDPGLGLRLIYFSYDVKMKEKGDIPEGYSVSREKKERFSLILESASTNQTSMYLCASSLSSGGAKDTQYFGPGTRLTVL.

DNA for the CDR3: TGTGCCAGTAGTCGTCGGGGGCCTTCCAATCAGCCCCAGCATTTT. It encodes CASSRRGPSNQPQHF. The chain recombines TRBV19 with TRBJ1-5, with a possible D match to TRBD1 (6 bases). Per the germline V gene, CDR1 is LNHDA and CDR2 is SQIVND (reference sequence). Trimming stripped 5 bases from V and 3 bases from J, with 14 bases between. The length of the CDR3 is 15 residues.

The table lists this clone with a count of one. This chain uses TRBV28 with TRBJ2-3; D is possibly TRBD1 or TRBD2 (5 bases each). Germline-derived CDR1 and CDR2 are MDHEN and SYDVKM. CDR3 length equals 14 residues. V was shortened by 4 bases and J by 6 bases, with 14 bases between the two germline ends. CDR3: CASSSAGALDTQYF. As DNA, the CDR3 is TGTGCCAGCAGTTCCGCCGGGGCGCTTGATACGCAGTATTTT.

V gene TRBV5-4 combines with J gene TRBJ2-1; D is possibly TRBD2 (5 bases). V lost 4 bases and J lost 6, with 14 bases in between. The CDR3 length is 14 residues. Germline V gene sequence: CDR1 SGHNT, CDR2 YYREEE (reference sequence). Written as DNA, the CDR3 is TGTGCCAGCAGCCGCGAACTAGTTACCAATGAGCAGTTCTTC. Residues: CASSRELVTNEQFF.